Reported below is one T cell receptor (beta chain). The antigen is undetermined. The sample comes from a study of cytomegalovirus exposure and HLA in healthy donors. Vbeta (60) and Jbeta (13) primers were used in the PCR. In the source study's methods: Later, an analysis found about 83 million unique TCR beta chains, and 8.5 million to 12 million of these were shared. Generated by immunoSEQ multiplex PCR, the TCRdb table keeps only in-frame clones and is missing some. The V and J calls and clone size were taken over from that table, and D and trimming were inferred from the DNA. The sample carries about 270,000 clones, under 80% recorded once. The study, taken as a whole, reports: The listing of 150 or so TCR beta chains classed them as cytomegalovirus-associated. In a later analysis, across HLA loci, associated TCR counts were highest for DRB1, lowest for HLA-C.

The clonotype originates from a female donor in good health and CMV-seronegative. The specimen was PBMCs.

CDR3 in DNA: TGTGCCAGCAGCTTGGAGCCGGGTATCTCTGGAAACACCATATATTTT. Translated, it gives CASSLEPGISGNTIYF. This chain connects TRBV5-4 to TRBJ1-3; D unresolved. V lost 0 bases and J lost 0, with 10 bases in between. The CDR3 spans 16 residues. CDR1 SGHNT and CDR2 YYREEE come from the germline V gene (reference sequence).